This record looks at one T cell receptor (beta chain) sequence and its context. Antigen: not known. This sample was taken from a study of cytotoxic CD8 clonotypes in ibrutinib-treated CLL. Study as a whole: Response samples were obtained once patients had received a median around 12 months of treatment, range 6 to 36. The study, taken as a whole, reports: At ibrutinib response, clonality increased, and at progression it declined back toward baseline. Public clonotypes occurred uncommonly; on treatment, they contracted or remained stable.

With sequencing, the targeted depth ranged from 1 in 200,000 to 1 in 1 million T cells. TCRdb's copy holds only in-frame clones and misses some; the assay was immunoSEQ multiplex PCR. The table has about 130,000 clones, roughly 88% seen once; the top ten hold roughly 2%. The CDR3 totals 15 residues. Germline assignment: CDR1 SGHDN and CDR2 FVKESK. V was cut by 4 bases and J by 2 bases, with 14 bases left in between. This receptor was taken from a human donor with chronic lymphocytic leukemia. This chain connects TRBV14 to TRBJ1-2; a weak D match, TRBD1 (6 bases). This specimen consisted of PBMCs, obtained after 24 months of ibrutinib treatment. The DNA of the CDR3 is TGTGCCAGCAGCCGGTCGACAGGACCAAACTATGGCTACACCTTC. Protein sequence: CASSRSTGPNYGYTF.